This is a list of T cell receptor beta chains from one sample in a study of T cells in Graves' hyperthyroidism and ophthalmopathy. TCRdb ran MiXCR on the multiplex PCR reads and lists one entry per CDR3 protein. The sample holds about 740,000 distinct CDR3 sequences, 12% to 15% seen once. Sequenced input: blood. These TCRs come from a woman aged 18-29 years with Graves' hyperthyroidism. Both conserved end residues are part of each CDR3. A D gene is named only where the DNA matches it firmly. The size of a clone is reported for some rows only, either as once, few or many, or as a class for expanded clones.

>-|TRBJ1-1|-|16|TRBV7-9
TGTGCCAGCAGCTTAAAGGTCCCCGCAATCGGTACTGAAGCTTTCTTT
CASSLKVPAIGTEAFF
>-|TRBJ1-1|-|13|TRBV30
TGTGCCTGGAGTGAGGCATCGAACACTGAAGCTTTCTTT
CAWSEASNTEAFF
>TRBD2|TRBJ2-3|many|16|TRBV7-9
TGTGCCAGCCTGGACCTGACTAGCGGGAGCACAGATACGCAGTATTTT
CASLDLTSGSTDTQYF
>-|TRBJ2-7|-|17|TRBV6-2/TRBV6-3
TGTGCCAGCAGTTACTCTCGACCCCGGCTGAGCTCCTACGAGCAGTACTTC
CASSYSRPRLSSYEQYF
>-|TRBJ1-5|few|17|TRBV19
TGTGCCAGTAGTCCTGAGGAGGGGTTTCAAGGCAATCAGCCCCAGCATTTT
CASSPEEGFQGNQPQHF
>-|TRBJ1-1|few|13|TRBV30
TGTGCCTGGTCCCTAGGGGGGAACACTGAAGCTTTCTTT
CAWSLGGNTEAFF
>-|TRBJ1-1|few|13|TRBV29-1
TGCAGCGTCGGGACGTCCATGAACACTGAAGCTTTCTTT
CSVGTSMNTEAFF
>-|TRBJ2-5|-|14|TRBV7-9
TGTGCCAGCAGCGATAAGGGGCATGGAGAGACCCAGTACTTC
CASSDKGHGETQYF
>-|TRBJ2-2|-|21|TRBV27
TGTGCCAGCAGATTTGATTTTGGGTTGGGCTTAGGGGCAGGGTCGACCGGGGAGCTGTTTTTT
CASRFDFGLGLGAGSTGELFF
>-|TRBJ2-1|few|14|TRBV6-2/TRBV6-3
TGTGCCAGCATTTCACCGACCAGGAGCGGTGAGCAGTTCTTC
CASISPTRSGEQFF
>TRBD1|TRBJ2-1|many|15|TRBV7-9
TGTGCCAGCAGCTTCGGGGGGACAGGGCCGAATGAGCAGTTCTTC
CASSFGGTGPNEQFF
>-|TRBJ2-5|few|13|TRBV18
TGTGCCAGCTCACCGACAGTCCGGGAGACCCAGTACTTC
CASSPTVRETQYF
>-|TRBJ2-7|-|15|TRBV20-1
TGCAGTGCTAGAGAGCGCGCAGGGAGTAACTACGAGCAGTACTTC
CSARERAGSNYEQYF
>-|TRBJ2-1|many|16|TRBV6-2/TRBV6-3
TGTGCCAGCAGTTACTCGACCCGAAGGTCTTACAATGAGCAGTTCTTC
CASSYSTRRSYNEQFF
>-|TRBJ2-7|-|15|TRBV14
TGTGCCAGCAGCCTCCTGGACAGCCCAGGCTCCGAGCAGTACTTC
CASSLLDSPGSEQYF
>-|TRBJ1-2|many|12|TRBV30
TGTGCCTGGAGTGAGCAGGGCTATGGCTACACCTTC
CAWSEQGYGYTF
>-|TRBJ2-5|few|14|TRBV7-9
TGTGCCAGCAGCCAATCCGGGGCTCGGGAGACCCAGTACTTC
CASSQSGARETQYF
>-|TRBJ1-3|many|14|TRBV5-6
TGTGCCAGCAGAGGGTACGGGACTGGAAACACCATATATTTT
CASRGYGTGNTIYF
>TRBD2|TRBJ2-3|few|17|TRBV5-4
TGTGCCAGCAGCTTGGCAGTAGCGGGAGGTTTTACAGATACGCAGTATTTT
CASSLAVAGGFTDTQYF
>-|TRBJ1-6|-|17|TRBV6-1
TGTGCCAGCAGTGAAGACTGGCAGTCTAACGATAATTCACCCCTCCACTTT
CASSEDWQSNDNSPLHF
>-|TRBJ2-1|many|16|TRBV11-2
TGTGCCAGCAGCCCGTTAGTGGCGGCAAGGGGGGTTGAGCAGTTCTTC
CASSPLVAARGVEQFF
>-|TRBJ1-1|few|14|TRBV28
TGTGCCAGCCGACCCTACAAGGAGAACACTGAAGCTTTCTTT
CASRPYKENTEAFF
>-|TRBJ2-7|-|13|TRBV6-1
TGTGCCAGCAGTCCGACAGGCACCTACGGGCAGTACTTC
CASSPTGTYGQYF
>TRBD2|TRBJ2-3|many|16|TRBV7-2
TGTGCCAGCAGCCCCGGGACTAGCGGGCGGCCAGATACGCAGTATTTT
CASSPGTSGRPDTQYF
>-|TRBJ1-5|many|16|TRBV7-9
TGTGCCAGCAGCCAAGGGGCCAGCTCTCGCAATCAGCCCCAGCATTTT
CASSQGASSRNQPQHF
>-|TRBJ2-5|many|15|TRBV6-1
TGTGCCAGCGTCTATTCAGGATTGAACATAGAGACCCAGTACTTC
CASVYSGLNIETQYF
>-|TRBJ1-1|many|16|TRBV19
TGTGCCAGTAGTATAGTGGGACGCTCCTTGGGGACTGAAGCTTTCTTT
CASSIVGRSLGTEAFF
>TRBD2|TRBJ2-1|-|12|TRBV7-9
TGTGCCAGCAGCTTAGCCGGGACTAGTCCGTTCTTC
CASSLAGTSPFF
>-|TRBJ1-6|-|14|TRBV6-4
TGTGCCAGCAGCCAAGATTTGGGGGGGAACCCCCTCCACTTT
CASSQDLGGNPLHF
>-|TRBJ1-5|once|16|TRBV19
TGTGCCAGTAGCAGGAGGCGGGACAAGCCTGGAGGGCCCCAGCATTTT
CASSRRRDKPGGPQHF
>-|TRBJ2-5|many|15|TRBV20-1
TGCAGTGCTAGTTCTCCCGCGAAGGGAAAGAAGACCCAGTACTTC
CSASSPAKGKKTQYF
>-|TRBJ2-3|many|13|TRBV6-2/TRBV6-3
TGTGCCAGCAGTTACGCCGGCACAGATACGCAGTATTTT
CASSYAGTDTQYF
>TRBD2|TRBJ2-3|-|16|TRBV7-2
TGTGCCAGCAGCGAGGGGGGCGGGAGGGCCGAAGATACGCAGTATTTT
CASSEGGGRAEDTQYF
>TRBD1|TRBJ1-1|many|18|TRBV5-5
TGTGCCAGCAGCCTACAGGGGATCCCCAACGCACTAGGGACTGAAGCTTTCTTT
CASSLQGIPNALGTEAFF
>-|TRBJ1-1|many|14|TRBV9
TGTGCCAGCAGCGTAGGGCCCGGGAGAGCTGAAGCTTTCTTT
CASSVGPGRAEAFF
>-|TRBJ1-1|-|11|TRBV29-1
TGCAGCGTTGAGGGGGCCACTGAAGCTTTCTTT
CSVEGATEAFF
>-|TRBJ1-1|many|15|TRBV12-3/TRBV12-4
TGTGCCAGCAGTTACAGGGAAGGATTGAACACTGAAGCTTTCTTT
CASSYREGLNTEAFF
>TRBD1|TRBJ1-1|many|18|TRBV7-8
TGTGCCAGCAGCCAAAGCCTGCCTGGACAGGGGGAAAACACTGAAGCTTTCTTT
CASSQSLPGQGENTEAFF
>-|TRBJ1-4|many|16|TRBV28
TGTGCCAGCAGTCAACCAGCGAAGGCAACTAATGAAAAACTGTTTTTT
CASSQPAKATNEKLFF
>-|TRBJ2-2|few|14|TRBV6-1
TGTGCCAGCAGTGAAACACAGGGCCCCGGGGAGCTGTTTTTT
CASSETQGPGELFF
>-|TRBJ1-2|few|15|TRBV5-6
TGTGCCAGCAGCCTGGAGGCAGAAACGAACTATGGCTACACCTTC
CASSLEAETNYGYTF
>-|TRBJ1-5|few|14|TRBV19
TGTGCCAGTAGGACAACCGGGGGTCCAACGCCCCAGCATTTT
CASRTTGGPTPQHF
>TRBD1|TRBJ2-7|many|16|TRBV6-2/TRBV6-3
TGTGCCAGCAGTTACTCGGTCAGGACAGGAGACTACGAGCAGTACTTC
CASSYSVRTGDYEQYF
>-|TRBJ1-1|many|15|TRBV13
TGTGCCAGCAGCTTACGGGAGGGAGTGAACACTGAAGCTTTCTTT
CASSLREGVNTEAFF
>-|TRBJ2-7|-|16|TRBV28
TGTGCCAGCAGTGACGGGGACATGTTCTCGGTGCTGGAGCAGTACTTC
CASSDGDMFSVLEQYF
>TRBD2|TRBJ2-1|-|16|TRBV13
TGTGCCAGCAGCTTAGCGGGGCTAGCGGGAGATATGGGACAGTTCTTC
CASSLAGLAGDMGQFF
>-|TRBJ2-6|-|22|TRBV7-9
TGTGCCAGCAGCTCCCCCGATAACTTGAACCAGGCGATAATCTCTGGGGCCAACGTCCTGACTTTC
CASSSPDNLNQAIISGANVLTF
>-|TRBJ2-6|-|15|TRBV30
TGTGCCTGGAGTGCACAGGGCTCTGGGGCCAACGTCCTGACTTTC
CAWSAQGSGANVLTF
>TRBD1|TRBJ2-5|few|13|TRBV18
TGTGCCAGCTCACTCGGACAGGAAGGGACCCAGTACTTC
CASSLGQEGTQYF
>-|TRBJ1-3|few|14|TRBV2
TGTGCCAGCAGCGCAGCCAGGGCTGGAAACACCATATATTTT
CASSAARAGNTIYF
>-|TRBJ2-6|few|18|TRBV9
TGTGCCAGCAGCCCGAGAGGACAGATCATCCCTGGGGCCAACGTCCTGACTTTC
CASSPRGQIIPGANVLTF
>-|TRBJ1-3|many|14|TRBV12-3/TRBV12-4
TGTGCTAGCAGCTTGGGGGGCTCTGGAAACACCATATATTTT
CASSLGGSGNTIYF